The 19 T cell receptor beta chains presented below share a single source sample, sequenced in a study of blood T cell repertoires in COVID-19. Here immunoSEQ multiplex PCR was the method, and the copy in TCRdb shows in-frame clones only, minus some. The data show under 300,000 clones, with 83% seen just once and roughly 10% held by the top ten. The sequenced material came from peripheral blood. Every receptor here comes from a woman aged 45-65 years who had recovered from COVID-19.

This chain's CDR3 is CASSIDLGKYNEQFF. The CDR3 nucleotides are TGTGCCAGTAGTATAGACCTTGGCAAGTACAATGAGCAGTTCTTC. This chain links TRBV19 with TRBJ2-1; D is unclear. The germline gives CDR1 LNHDA, CDR2 SQIVND (reference sequence). The CDR3 is made up of 15 amino acids. Deletions cut 0 bases from V and 4 bases from J, with 10 bases between.

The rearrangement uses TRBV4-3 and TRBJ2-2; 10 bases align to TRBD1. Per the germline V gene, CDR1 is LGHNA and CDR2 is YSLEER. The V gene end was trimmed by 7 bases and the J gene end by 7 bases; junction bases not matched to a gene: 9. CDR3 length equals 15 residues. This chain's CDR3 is CASTVRTGGNGELFF. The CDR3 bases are TGCGCCAGCACTGTTCGGACAGGGGGAAACGGGGAGCTGTTTTTT.

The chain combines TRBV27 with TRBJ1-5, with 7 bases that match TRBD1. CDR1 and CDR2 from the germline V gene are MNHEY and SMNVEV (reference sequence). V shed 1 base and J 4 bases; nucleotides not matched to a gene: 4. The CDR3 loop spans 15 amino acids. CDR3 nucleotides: TGTGCCAGCAGTTTATTAGGGGGCGGGAATCAGCCCCAGCATTTT. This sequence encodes CASSLLGGGNQPQHF.

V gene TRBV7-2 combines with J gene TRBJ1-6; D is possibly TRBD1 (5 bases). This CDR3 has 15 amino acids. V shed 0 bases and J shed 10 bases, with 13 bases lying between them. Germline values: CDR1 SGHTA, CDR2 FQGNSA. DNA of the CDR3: TGTGCCAGCAGCTTAGCGCCAGGGATGAACTCACCCCTCCACTTT. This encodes CASSLAPGMNSPLHF.

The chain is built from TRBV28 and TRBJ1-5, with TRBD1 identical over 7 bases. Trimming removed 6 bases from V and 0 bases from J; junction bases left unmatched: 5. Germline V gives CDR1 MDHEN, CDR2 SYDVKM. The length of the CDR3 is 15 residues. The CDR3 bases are TGTGCCAGCAGACCAGGACAGGTTAGCAATCAGCCCCAGCATTTT. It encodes CASRPGQVSNQPQHF.

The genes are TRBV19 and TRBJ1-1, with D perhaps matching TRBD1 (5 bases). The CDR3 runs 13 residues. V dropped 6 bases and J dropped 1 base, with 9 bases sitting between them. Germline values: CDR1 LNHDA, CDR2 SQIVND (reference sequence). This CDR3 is CASRLQGNTEAFF. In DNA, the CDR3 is TGTGCCAGTAGACTCCAGGGGAACACTGAAGCTTTCTTT.

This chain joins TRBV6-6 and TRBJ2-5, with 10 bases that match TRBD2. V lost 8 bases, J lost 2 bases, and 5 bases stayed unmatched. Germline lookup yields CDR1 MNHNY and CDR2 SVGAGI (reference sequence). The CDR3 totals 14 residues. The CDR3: CASGIAGGQETQYF. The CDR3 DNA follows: TGTGCCAGCGGTATAGCGGGGGGACAAGAGACCCAGTACTTC.

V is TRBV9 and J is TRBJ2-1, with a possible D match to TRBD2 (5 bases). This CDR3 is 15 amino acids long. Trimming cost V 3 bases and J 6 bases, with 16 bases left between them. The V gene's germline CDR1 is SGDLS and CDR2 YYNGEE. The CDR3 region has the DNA TGTGCCAGCAGCGAGAGCGGCAGCAAGGGCAATGAGCAGTTCTTC. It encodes CASSESGSKGNEQFF.

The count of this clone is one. The CDR3, as DNA: TGTGCCAGCAGCCCAAACCCGACGGGGGTTGGTCAGCCCCAGCATTTT. Protein sequence: CASSPNPTGVGQPQHF. This chain connects TRBV7-2 to TRBJ1-5; perhaps TRBD1 as D (5 bases). The CDR3 is made up of 16 amino acids. The V and J ends lost 5 bases and 6 bases respectively, with 20 bases between them. Looked up from germline, CDR1 is SGHTA and CDR2 is FQGNSA.

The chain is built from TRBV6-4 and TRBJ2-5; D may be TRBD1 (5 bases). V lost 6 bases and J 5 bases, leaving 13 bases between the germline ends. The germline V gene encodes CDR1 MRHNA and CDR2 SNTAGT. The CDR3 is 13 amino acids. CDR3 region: CASSAGARETQYF. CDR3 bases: TGTGCCAGCAGCGCTGGGGCCCGGGAGACCCAGTACTTC.

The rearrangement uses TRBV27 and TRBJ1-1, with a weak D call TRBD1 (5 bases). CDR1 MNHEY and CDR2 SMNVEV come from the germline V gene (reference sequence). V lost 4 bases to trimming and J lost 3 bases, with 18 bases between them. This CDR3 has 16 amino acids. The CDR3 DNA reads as TGTGCCAGCAGTTCCCACCGAGTTGGGGCTTACACTGAAGCTTTCTTT. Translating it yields CASSSHRVGAYTEAFF.

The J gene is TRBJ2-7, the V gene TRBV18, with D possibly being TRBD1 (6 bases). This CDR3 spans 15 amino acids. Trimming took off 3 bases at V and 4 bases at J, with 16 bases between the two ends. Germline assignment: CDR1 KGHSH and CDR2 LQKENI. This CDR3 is CASSPRQAPGYEQYF. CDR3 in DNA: TGTGCCAGCTCACCGAGACAGGCCCCAGGGTACGAGCAGTACTTC.

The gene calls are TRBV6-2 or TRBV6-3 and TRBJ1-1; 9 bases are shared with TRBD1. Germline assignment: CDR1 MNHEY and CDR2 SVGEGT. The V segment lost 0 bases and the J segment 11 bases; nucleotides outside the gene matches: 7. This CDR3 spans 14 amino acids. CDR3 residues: CASSYSRDRVFAFF. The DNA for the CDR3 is TGTGCCAGCAGTTACTCCCGGGACAGGGTTTTCGCTTTCTTT.

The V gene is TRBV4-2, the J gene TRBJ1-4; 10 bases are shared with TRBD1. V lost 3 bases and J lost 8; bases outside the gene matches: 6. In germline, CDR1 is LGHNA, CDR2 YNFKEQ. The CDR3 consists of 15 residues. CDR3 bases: TGTGCCAGCAGCCAGCCGGGACAGGGGTACGAAAAACTGTTTTTT. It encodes CASSQPGQGYEKLFF.

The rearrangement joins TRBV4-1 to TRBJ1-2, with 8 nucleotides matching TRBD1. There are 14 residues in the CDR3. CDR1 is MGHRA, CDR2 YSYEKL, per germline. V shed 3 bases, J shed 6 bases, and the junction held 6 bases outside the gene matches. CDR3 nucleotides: TGCGCCAGCAGCCAGCAGGGGGCATCGGATGGCTACACCTTC. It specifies CASSQQGASDGYTF.

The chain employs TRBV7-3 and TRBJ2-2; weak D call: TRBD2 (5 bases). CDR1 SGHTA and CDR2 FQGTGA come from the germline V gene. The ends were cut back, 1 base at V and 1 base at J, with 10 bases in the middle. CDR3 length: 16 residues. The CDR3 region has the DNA TGTGCCAGCAGCTTAATGACGGCGGGGAACACCGGGGAGCTGTTTTTT. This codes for CASSLMTAGNTGELFF.

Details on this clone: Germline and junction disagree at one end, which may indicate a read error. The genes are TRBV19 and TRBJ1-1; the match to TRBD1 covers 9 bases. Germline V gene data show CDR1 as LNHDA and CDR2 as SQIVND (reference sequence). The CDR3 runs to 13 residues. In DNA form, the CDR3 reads TGTGCCAGTAGGATCGGGACAGGGCTTGAGCCGGTCTTT. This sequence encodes CASRIGTGLEPVF.

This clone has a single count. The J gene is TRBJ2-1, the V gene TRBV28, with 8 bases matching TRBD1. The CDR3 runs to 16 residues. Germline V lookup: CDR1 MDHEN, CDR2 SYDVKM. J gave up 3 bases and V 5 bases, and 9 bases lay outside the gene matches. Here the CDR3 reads CASSADRGRYYNEQFF. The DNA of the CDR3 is TGTGCCAGCAGTGCCGACAGGGGACGCTACTACAATGAGCAGTTCTTC.

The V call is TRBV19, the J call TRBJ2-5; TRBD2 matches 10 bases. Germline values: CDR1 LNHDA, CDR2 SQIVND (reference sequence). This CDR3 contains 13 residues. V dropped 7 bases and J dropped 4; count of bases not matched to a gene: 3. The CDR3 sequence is CASKLAGSETQYF. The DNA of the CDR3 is TGTGCCAGTAAACTAGCGGGGTCAGAGACCCAGTACTTC. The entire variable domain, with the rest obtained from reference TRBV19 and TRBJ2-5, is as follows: DGGITQSPKYLFRKEGQNVTLSCEQNLNHDAMYWYRQDPGQGLRLIYYSQIVNDFQKGDIAEGYSVSREKKESFPLTVTSAQKNPTAFYLCASKLAGSETQYFGPGTRLLVL.